These 17 T cell receptor beta chains came from one sample sequenced in a study of early T cells in non-severe SARS-CoV-2 infection. TCRdb redid the calling of the 5' RACE reads with MiXCR, one entry per CDR3 protein. The profile shows 70,000 or so distinct CDR3 sequences, under 15% of them singletons. Sequenced material: whole blood. The receptors come from an adult who was a healthcare worker with PCR-confirmed SARS-CoV-2 infection or an uninfected control (not recorded which).

This clonotype turned up a few times. The V gene is TRBV29-1, the J gene TRBJ2-3, with a weak D call TRBD2 (5 bases). CDR3 size: 14 residues. Germline loops: CDR1 SQVTM, CDR2 ANQGSEA. The V end lost 8 bases, the J end lost 2 bases, and 17 bases lay between the germline ends. The CDR3 region is CSLTLSGNTDTQYF. In nucleotides, the CDR3 is TGCAGCCTTACCCTTTCCGGGAACACAGATACGCAGTATTTT.

This clonotype has a count of ten or more. The rearrangement links TRBV12-5 to TRBJ2-1, with 7 bases fitting TRBD1. Trimming cost V 11 bases and J 4 bases; bases outside gene matches: 11. The CDR3 has 14 amino acids. The germline V gene encodes CDR1 LGHNT and CDR2 FRNRAP. CDR3 DNA sequence: TGTGCTGAGGACCGGGACAGCCTTTACAATGAGCAGTTCTTC. Amino acids: CAEDRDSLYNEQFF.

This clonotype was counted many times. The J gene is TRBJ2-4, the V gene TRBV28, with 9 bases lining up with TRBD1. Trimming cost V 3 bases and J 5 bases; bases outside gene matches: 8. The CDR3 loop spans 16 amino acids. Germline loops: CDR1 MDHEN, CDR2 SYDVKM. DNA for the CDR3: TGTGCCAGCAGTTTGACAGGGGGGGTCGGCGAAAACATTCAGTACTTC. It translates to CASSLTGGVGENIQYF.

This clonotype was observed many times. The chain has TRBV4-3 and TRBJ1-4; possible D gene TRBD1, 5 bases. The CDR3 runs 13 residues. The germline V gene encodes CDR1 LGHNA and CDR2 YSLEER. Trimming took 2 bases from V and 8 from J, leaving 9 bases between them. CDR3 region: CASSQRGQEKLFF. The CDR3 nucleotides are TGCGCCAGCAGCCAACGGGGCCAGGAAAAACTGTTTTTT.

This clonotype was picked up many times. The rearrangement links TRBV4-3 to TRBJ1-2, with TRBD1 as a possible D gene (6 bases). The V gene's germline CDR1 is LGHNA and CDR2 YSLEER. The CDR3 loop spans 12 amino acids. V lost 3 bases and J 5 bases, leaving 7 bases between the germline ends. CDR3 amino acids: CASSHTGYGYTF. The CDR3 nucleotides read TGCGCCAGCAGCCATACAGGGTATGGCTACACCTTC.

The table lists this clonotype with many counts. The chain recombines TRBV9 with TRBJ2-2, with TRBD2 matching 12 bases. This CDR3 spans 18 amino acids. Per germline, CDR1 SGDLS and CDR2 YYNGEE. V shed 4 bases, J shed 4 bases, and the junction held 11 bases outside the gene matches. The CDR3 coding sequence is TGTGCCAGCAGCACCCCTAGCGGGGGGGCTTTGGTCACCGGGGAGCTGTTTTTT. Translated, it gives CASSTPSGGALVTGELFF.

The gene calls are TRBV27 and TRBJ1-1; 10 bases agree with TRBD1. CDR1 is MNHEY, CDR2 SMNVEV, per germline (reference sequence). V was clipped by 5 bases and J by 3 bases; unmatched bases: 0. The CDR3 has 13 amino acids. CDR3 loop: CASSGTGDTEAFF. As DNA, the CDR3 is TGTGCCAGCAGTGGGACAGGGGACACTGAAGCTTTCTTT.

This clonotype came up many times. This chain joins TRBV4-3 and TRBJ2-7, with TRBD2 matching 8 bases. CDR1 and CDR2 from the germline V gene are LGHNA and YSLEER. The ends lost 4 bases at V and 4 bases at J; junction bases unmatched: 9. CDR3 length: 15 residues. The CDR3 loop reads CASSRTSGERYEQYF. In DNA form, the CDR3 reads TGCGCCAGCAGCCGAACTAGCGGTGAGAGGTACGAGCAGTACTTC.

This clonotype has a count of ten or more. The J gene is TRBJ1-1, the V gene TRBV20-1; possibly TRBD1 for D (5 bases). The germline CDR1 and CDR2 sequences are DFQATT and SNEGSKA (reference sequence). CDR3 size: 13 residues. V was clipped by 2 bases and J by 1 base, with 8 bases between them. CDR3 nucleotides: TGCAGTGCTAGAACCGGGGGGAACACTGAAGCTTTCTTT. It specifies CSARTGGNTEAFF.

This clonotype showed up many times. The rearrangement uses TRBV14 and TRBJ2-1; 8 bases fit TRBD2. The V and J ends lost 1 base and 4 bases, in that order; junction bases with no gene match: 6. Germline CDR1 reads SGHDN; CDR2 reads FVKESK. The CDR3 runs 16 residues. The CDR3 loop reads CASSQVPAGEYNEQFF. The CDR3 DNA sequence: TGTGCCAGCAGCCAAGTACCAGCGGGGGAATACAATGAGCAGTTCTTC.

This clonotype was seen at least ten times. The chain has TRBV6-2 or TRBV6-3 and TRBJ1-1; the D is unclear. The germline V and J ends were trimmed by 6 bases and 4 bases, with 9 bases remaining between them. The CDR3 has 12 residues. Germline CDR1 reads MNHEY; CDR2 reads SVGEGT. The CDR3 DNA follows: TGTGCCAGCAGACACCCGGTCACTGAAGCTTTCTTT. Its protein is CASRHPVTEAFF.

This clonotype has ten or more counts. The DNA of the CDR3 is TGTGCCAGCAGCCCAGGGACAGGAGCCCTTCTCGAGCAGTACTTC. Amino acids: CASSPGTGALLEQYF. The chain recombines TRBV7-9 with TRBJ2-7; 8 bases map to TRBD1. Germline V gene sequence: CDR1 SEHNR, CDR2 FQNEAQ (reference sequence). The CDR3 extends over 15 amino acids. V lost 5 bases, J lost 6 bases, and 12 bases stayed unmatched.

This clonotype was detected ten times or more. The V call is TRBV6-5, the J call TRBJ2-7, with 8 bases fitting TRBD2. The germline gives CDR1 MNHEY, CDR2 SVGAGI. With V trimmed by 4 bases and J by 6 bases, 5 bases remained unmatched. The CDR3 contains 13 residues. CDR3 DNA: TGTGCCAGCAGTTCAGGACTAGCCTCCGAGCAGTACTTC. Protein sequence: CASSSGLASEQYF.

This clonotype occurred many times. The chain has TRBV28 and TRBJ2-5, with a weak D call TRBD2 (5 bases). V gave up 5 bases and J gave up 1 base, with 8 bases separating them. The CDR3 totals 13 residues. The V gene's germline CDR1 is MDHEN and CDR2 SYDVKM. The chain's CDR3 is CASSRGAQETQYF. The DNA of the CDR3 is TGTGCCAGCAGTCGGGGTGCCCAAGAGACCCAGTACTTC.

This clonotype appeared many times. The J gene is TRBJ1-3, the V gene TRBV3-1; D is undetermined. Germline loops: CDR1 LGHDT, CDR2 YNNKEL (reference sequence). CDR3 length: 16 residues. Trimming cost V 4 bases and J 6 bases, with 19 bases left between them. The CDR3 loop reads CASSRERRRAENTIYF. Here the CDR3 DNA reads TGTGCCAGCAGCCGCGAAAGAAGAAGGGCTGAAAACACCATATATTTT.

This clonotype was counted ten times or more. This chain uses TRBV20-1 with TRBJ2-7; no clear D. Trimming cost V 1 base and J 3 bases, with 13 bases left between them. The CDR3 has 14 amino acids. Per the germline V gene, CDR1 is DFQATT and CDR2 is SNEGSKA (reference sequence). The CDR3 loop reads CSARVPTVDYEQYF. CDR3 nucleotide sequence: TGCAGTGCTAGAGTTCCAACAGTCGACTACGAGCAGTACTTC.

For this clonotype: The germline gene is not matched at one end of the junction; a read error may be the cause. The chain combines TRBV5-1 with TRBJ1-2, with D unclear. This CDR3 has 14 amino acids. CDR1 is SGHRS, CDR2 YFSETQ, per germline. This CDR3 is CASSLSPANYGYTF. Here the CDR3 DNA reads TGTGCCAGCAGCTTGTCGCCCGCTAACTATGGCTACACCTTC.